A single sample gave rise to the 2 T cell receptor beta chains below, sequenced in a study of blood T cell repertoires in COVID-19. Sequencing used immunoSEQ multiplex PCR; TCRdb keeps in-frame clones, though not all of them. The sample shows over 250,000 clones, roughly 87% of them seen only once. Sample: peripheral blood. The origin of the receptors is a human donor in a cohort sampled during active COVID-19.

The chain carries TRBV5-1 and TRBJ2-1; 7 bases fit TRBD2. The CDR3 runs to 15 residues. Looked up from germline, CDR1 is SGHRS and CDR2 is YFSETQ. Trimming removed 5 bases from V and 6 bases from J; junction bases left unmatched: 11. CDR3 nucleotides: TGCGCCAGCAGGGTTAGTCTAGCGGCCCCCAATGAGCAGTTCTTC. It encodes CASRVSLAAPNEQFF.

This chain joins TRBV28 and TRBJ2-2; the D gene is possibly TRBD2 (5 bases). Germline values: CDR1 MDHEN, CDR2 SYDVKM. There are 14 residues in the CDR3. V was shortened by 7 bases and J by 1 base, with 10 bases between the two germline ends. This CDR3 is CASMVAGNTGELFF. CDR3 bases: TGTGCCAGCATGGTGGCGGGGAACACCGGGGAGCTGTTTTTT. The full variable domain, completed using reference TRBV28 and TRBJ2-2, is DVKVTQSSRYLVKRTGEKVFLECVQDMDHENMFWYRQDPGLGLRLIYFSYDVKMKEKGDIPEGYSVSREKKERFSLILESASTNQTSMYLCASMVAGNTGELFFGEGSRLTVL.